This TCR beta chain appears in the sequencing data of a study of a mutant IDH1 vaccine in newly diagnosed glioma. The wider study: Vaccination began 4-6 weeks post radiotherapy alone, or with temozolomide cycles. Of the patients given treatment, roughly 62% were male and about 38% were female, and a mean age of approximately 37 years was recorded. Patients had received radiotherapy, temozolomide, or both previously, most receiving both.

Study-level results: Detectable vaccine-induced immune responses arose in roughly 93% of patients.

Per the germline V gene, CDR1 is KGHSH and CDR2 is LQKENI. The CDR3 covers 13 residues. V lost 6 bases and J 2 bases, leaving 8 bases between the germline ends. The time point: week 35, safety follow-up. Doses of 300 ug of mutant IDH1 20-mer peptide were given with topical imiquimod. For this clone: Its antigen is not identified.

Assay used: immunoSEQ multiplex PCR; TCRdb lists only in-frame clones, some missing. The table shows over 25,000 clones, with 65% to 85% occurring only once. This chain joins TRBV18 and TRBJ1-3, with D unresolved. The sequence was collected from a woman in her 30s with glioma. Some clones in this sample may be carry-over from other donors' samples. Sequencing was performed on PBMCs, taken from a glioma patient whose treatment included an IDH1 peptide vaccine. The CDR3 spells CASSGLAGNTIYF. The CDR3 DNA reads TGTGCCAGCTCGGGTTTAGCTGGAAACACCATATATTTT.